One sample yielded the 32 T cell receptor beta chains listed below, sequenced in a study of CD8+CD57+ T cells in acquired aplastic anemia. Genomic DNA provided the template from which TCR beta VDJ and CDR3 profiles were obtained. TCRdb fed the reads into MiXCR, producing one record per CDR3 protein. The table includes 50,000 to 65,000 distinct CDR3 sequences, less than 65% detected once. Input material: sorted CD4+, CD8+, or CD8+CD57+ T cells (not recorded which) from PBMCs. Receptor source: a human donor in good health, serving as a control.

This clonotype was observed a single time. The chain employs TRBV24-1 and TRBJ1-2; 7 bases line up with TRBD1. Germline V gene lookup returns CDR1 KGHDR and CDR2 SFDVKD. This CDR3 has 14 amino acids. The J segment lost 8 bases and the V segment lost 1 base, leaving 6 bases of the junction unmatched. CDR3 nucleotides: TGTGCCACCAGTGATTTTACAGGGGTGGTCGGCTACACCTTC. Translating it yields CATSDFTGVVGYTF.

The rearrangement uses TRBV29-1 and TRBJ1-2, with 7 nucleotides matching TRBD1. Germline V gives CDR1 SQVTM, CDR2 ANQGSEA. The CDR3 has 13 residues. Germline trimming cut 6 bases from V and 8 bases from J; bases unmatched to any gene: 12. CDR3 protein: CSVGTASVEGYTF. The CDR3 nucleotides are TGCAGCGTCGGGACAGCTTCGGTGGAGGGCTACACCTTC.

The V call is TRBV11-2, the J call TRBJ2-1, with 11 bases lining up with TRBD2. Germline CDR1 is SGHAT and CDR2 is FQNNGV. After removal of 0 bases from V and 7 bases from J, the junction contained 5 bases not matched to a gene. CDR3 length: 16 residues. The CDR3 DNA follows: TGTGCCAGCAGCTTAGATCGGTCTAGCGGGAGGAATGAGCAGTTCTTC. Translating it yields CASSLDRSSGRNEQFF.

The chain recombines TRBV7-9 with TRBJ1-1, with a weak D call TRBD1 (5 bases). Between the trimmed V and J ends, which lost 1 base and 4 bases, there was a span of 10 bases. There are 14 residues in the CDR3. Germline-derived CDR1 and CDR2 are SEHNR and FQNEAQ (reference sequence). The CDR3 here is CASSLVPDTTEAFF. Here the CDR3 DNA reads TGTGCCAGCAGCTTAGTGCCGGACACCACTGAAGCTTTCTTT.

Worth noting for this clonotype: The junction shows a germline mismatch at one end, possibly a read error. The gene calls are TRBV19 and TRBJ2-6; possibly TRBD1 for D (5 bases). This CDR3 is built from 12 residues. CDR1 LNHDA and CDR2 SQIVND come from the germline V gene (reference sequence). The CDR3 nucleotides read TGTGCCAGTAGTATGACAGAGAACACTGAAGCTTTC. Amino acids: CASSMTENTEAF.

The V gene is TRBV5-6, the J gene TRBJ1-5; tentative D call: TRBD1 (6 bases). The CDR3 is 14 residues long. With 1 base removed from V and 2 bases from J, the gap between germline ends came to 7 bases. Looked up from germline, CDR1 is SGHDT and CDR2 is YYEEEE. CDR3 region: CASSLTGRNQPQHF. CDR3 sequence (DNA): TGTGCCAGCAGCTTGACAGGGCGCAATCAGCCCCAGCATTTT.

At least ten counts were recorded for this clonotype. The chain couples TRBV5-1 to TRBJ2-4; TRBD1 aligns across 7 bases. The V gene's germline CDR1 is SGHRS and CDR2 YFSETQ. Unmatched junction bases numbered 10, after V lost 4 bases and J lost 6 bases. The CDR3 spans 15 residues. DNA for the CDR3: TGCGCCAGCAGCCGACGTCCGGGACAGACAAACATTCAGTACTTC. Translating gives CASSRRPGQTNIQYF.

This clonotype was counted at least ten times. The V call is TRBV19, the J call TRBJ2-3, with 7 bases aligning to TRBD1. This CDR3 spans 14 amino acids. The V segment lost 8 bases and the J segment 2 bases; nucleotides outside the gene matches: 7. CDR1 LNHDA and CDR2 SQIVND come from the germline V gene (reference sequence). CDR3 region: CASRYRGDTDTQYF. CDR3 DNA sequence: TGTGCCAGTCGATACAGGGGCGACACAGATACGCAGTATTTT.

The chain links TRBV29-1 to TRBJ2-3; 10 bases line up with TRBD2. CDR3 length: 14 amino acids. Germline V gene lookup returns CDR1 SQVTM and CDR2 ANQGSEA. V was clipped by 7 bases and J by 2 bases; unmatched bases: 6. The CDR3, as DNA: TGCAGCGAGAAAGCGGGAGGGTACACAGATACGCAGTATTTT. Translated: CSEKAGGYTDTQYF.

The rearrangement joins TRBV19 to TRBJ2-7, with D hard to call. CDR1 is LNHDA and CDR2 is SQIVND in the germline V gene (reference sequence). The germline V and J ends were trimmed by 1 base and 1 base, with 8 bases remaining between them. This CDR3 is 14 amino acids long. The CDR3 nucleotides are TGTGCCAGTAGTATAGGCGCAGGTTCCTACGAGCAGTACTTC. Its protein is CASSIGAGSYEQYF.

The rearrangement links TRBV20-1 to TRBJ2-7, with 10 bases that match TRBD2. CDR1 is DFQATT and CDR2 is SNEGSKA in the germline V gene (reference sequence). The CDR3 has 13 residues. V was clipped by 3 bases and J by 4 bases; unmatched bases: 3. CDR3 nucleotide sequence: TGCAGTGCTAGTGCTAGCGGGGGATACGAGCAGTACTTC. Translated: CSASASGGYEQYF.

This clonotype was detected ten times or more. The chain carries TRBV5-4 and TRBJ2-3, with 12 bases fitting TRBD2. The germline V gene has CDR1 SGHNT and CDR2 YYREEE (reference sequence). The CDR3 runs to 16 residues. Trimming removed 3 bases from V and 3 bases from J; junction bases left unmatched: 5. CDR3 in amino acids: CASSYPLAGGTDTQYF. DNA for the CDR3: TGTGCCAGCAGCTATCCACTAGCGGGAGGTACAGATACGCAGTATTTT. Full variable domain (rest looked up from reference TRBV5-4 and TRBJ2-3): ETGVTQSPTHLIKTRGQQVTLRCSSQSGHNTVSWYQQALGQGPQFIFQYYREEENGRGNFPPRFSGLQFPNYSSELNVNALELDDSALYLCASSYPLAGGTDTQYFGPGTRLTVL.

Ten or more counts support this clonotype. The gene calls are TRBV6-5 and TRBJ2-7, with 7 bases matching TRBD1. The V gene end was trimmed by 0 bases and the J gene end by 11 bases; junction bases not matched to a gene: 4. Germline values: CDR1 MNHEY, CDR2 SVGAGI. The CDR3 consists of 12 residues. DNA for the CDR3: TGTGCCAGCAGTTACTCGACAGGGCACGAGTACTTC. This codes for CASSYSTGHEYF.

The chain uses TRBV7-6 and TRBJ1-6, with 8 bases identical to TRBD1. J lost 8 bases, V lost 4 bases, and 7 bases had no gene match. The CDR3 is 15 amino acids. The V gene's germline CDR1 is SGHVS and CDR2 FNYEAQ. The chain's CDR3 is CASSSRGQADSPLHF. DNA for the CDR3: TGTGCCAGCAGCTCCAGGGGACAGGCGGATTCACCCCTCCACTTT.

The chain couples TRBV29-1 to TRBJ1-2, with TRBD1 as a possible D gene (5 bases). Per the germline V gene, CDR1 is SQVTM and CDR2 is ANQGSEA. CDR3 length: 13 residues. Trimming removed 5 bases from V and 4 bases from J, with 14 bases in between. CDR3 residues: CSVWGIGTYGYTF. The CDR3 nucleotides read TGCAGCGTTTGGGGGATTGGCACCTATGGCTACACCTTC.

The chain is built from TRBV20-1 and TRBJ1-4, with D maybe TRBD1 (6 bases). The CDR3 extends over 11 amino acids. V lost 7 bases, J lost 7 bases, and 10 bases lay in between. Germline CDR1 DFQATT, CDR2 SNEGSKA (reference sequence). The CDR3 DNA is TGCAGTGGGGGGGCTTTTGAAAAACTGTTTTTT. As protein: CSGGAFEKLFF.

V usage is TRBV12-3 or TRBV12-4 and J usage is TRBJ2-1, with no clear D. Trimming shortened V by 3 bases and J by 0 bases, and 9 bases separated the two germline ends. This CDR3 is 15 amino acids long. The CDR3 spells CASSFTDSSYNEQFF. As DNA, the CDR3 is TGTGCCAGCAGTTTCACAGATAGCTCCTACAATGAGCAGTTCTTC.

The rearrangement uses TRBV28 and TRBJ2-1; TRBD2 agrees at 7 bases. From germline, CDR1 is MDHEN and CDR2 SYDVKM. This CDR3 spans 17 amino acids. With 5 bases clipped from V and 12 bases from J, the junction kept 22 bases outside the gene matches. CDR3 DNA sequence: TGTGCCAGCAGTAGAATGCGACTGACGGGAGGCACTAGTGTGCAGTTCTTC. It codes for CASSRMRLTGGTSVQFF.

CDR3 residues: CASSLGLEQYF. As DNA, the CDR3 is TGTGCCAGCAGCTTAGGGTTAGAGCAGTACTTC. The chain employs TRBV7-9 and TRBJ2-7; D not resolved. Germline values: CDR1 SEHNR, CDR2 FQNEAQ (reference sequence). V lost 1 base to trimming and J lost 7 bases, with 5 bases between them. The CDR3 is 11 residues long.

Many counts were recorded for this clonotype. The gene calls are TRBV4-1 and TRBJ2-5; a possible D gene is TRBD2 (5 bases). Germline V CDR1 and CDR2: MGHRA, YSYEKL. CDR3 size: 16 residues. V was clipped by 2 bases and J by 2 bases, with 15 bases between them. Here the CDR3 DNA reads TGCGCCAGCAGCCAACTCCGCCTATCGGGGCAAGAGACCCAGTACTTC. Its translation: CASSQLRLSGQETQYF.

Written as DNA, the CDR3 is TGTGCCAGCTCAGCCCACAGGGGGCCCAATCAGCCCCAGCATTTT. The encoded protein is CASSAHRGPNQPQHF. The chain uses TRBV2 and TRBJ1-5; 9 nucleotides match TRBD1. The ends lost 8 bases at V and 3 bases at J; junction bases unmatched: 8. The CDR3 is 15 amino acids. Germline CDR1 SNHLY, CDR2 FYNNEI. The whole variable domain, filled in from reference TRBV2 and TRBJ1-5, reads EPEVTQTPSHQVTQMGQEVILRCVPISNHLYFYWYRQILGQKVEFLVSFYNNEISEKSEIFDDQFSVERPDGSNFTLKIRSTKLEDSAMYFCASSAHRGPNQPQHFGDGTRLSIL.

V and J are TRBV19 and TRBJ1-1; 8 bases match TRBD1. The V and J ends lost 4 bases and 2 bases, in that order; junction bases with no gene match: 3. This CDR3 is built from 14 residues. Per germline, CDR1 LNHDA and CDR2 SQIVND (reference sequence). CDR3 sequence: CASSTGQGNTEAFF. The CDR3 DNA reads as TGTGCCAGTAGTACCGGACAGGGAAACACTGAAGCTTTCTTT.

The V and J genes are TRBV7-9 and TRBJ1-1; no reliable D call. Germline CDR1 SEHNR, CDR2 FQNEAQ (reference sequence). Trimming stripped 7 bases from V and 2 bases from J, with 11 bases between. There are 13 residues in the CDR3. In DNA form, the CDR3 reads TGTGCCAGCACTTCCGGGGTTAACACTGAAGCTTTCTTT. Its translation: CASTSGVNTEAFF.

This clonotype was counted at least ten times. V gene TRBV30 combines with J gene TRBJ2-7; 9 bases line up with TRBD1. This CDR3 has 13 amino acids. The ends lost 3 bases at V and 6 bases at J; junction bases unmatched: 6. Germline-derived CDR1 and CDR2 are GTSNPN and SVGIG (reference sequence). The CDR3, as DNA: TGTGCCTGGAGGGGGGACAGGGTGGCCGAGCAGTACTTC. This encodes CAWRGDRVAEQYF. Full variable domain (outside the CDR3, taken from reference TRBV30 and TRBJ2-7): SQTIHQWPATLVQPVGSPLSLECTVEGTSNPNLYWYRQAAGRGLQLLFYSVGIGQISSEVPQNLSASRPQDRQFILSSKKLLLSDSGFYLCAWRGDRVAEQYFGPGTRLTVT.

V and J are TRBV29-1 and TRBJ1-1; D remains ambiguous. Trimming removed 2 bases from V and 7 bases from J, with 8 bases in between. Looked up from germline, CDR1 is SQVTM and CDR2 is ANQGSEA. The CDR3 runs to 11 residues. CDR3 sequence (DNA): TGCAGCGTTGAAAGGCAGTATGAAGCTTTCTTT. It yields the protein CSVERQYEAFF.

The sample holds a few counts of this clonotype. The rearrangement uses TRBV24-1 and TRBJ2-3; 11 positions agree with TRBD2. Losses at the gene ends were 7 bases for V and 0 bases for J; bases not matched to a gene: 2. CDR1 is KGHDR and CDR2 is SFDVKD in the germline V gene. CDR3 length: 15 residues. This chain's CDR3 is CATRTSGASTDTQYF. The CDR3 DNA reads TGTGCCACCAGGACTAGCGGGGCTAGCACAGATACGCAGTATTTT.

This clonotype was observed a single time. This chain connects TRBV2 to TRBJ1-6; 7 bases align to TRBD1. V lost 6 bases, J lost 8 bases, and 10 bases stayed unmatched. The CDR3 covers 15 residues. CDR1 is SNHLY, CDR2 FYNNEI, per germline. CDR3 sequence: CASRTGTARHSPLHF. CDR3 DNA: TGTGCCAGCAGGACCGGGACAGCAAGGCATTCACCCCTCCACTTT.

The V and J genes are TRBV29-1 and TRBJ2-7; no definite D call. In germline, CDR1 is SQVTM, CDR2 ANQGSEA. Trimming removed 6 bases from V and 5 bases from J, with 11 bases in between. The length of the CDR3 is 11 residues. The CDR3 nucleotides are TGCAGCGTGATACCTCAGGACGAGCAGTACGTC. Protein: CSVIPQDEQYV.

By share, this clonotype counts as medium-sized. This chain joins TRBV15 and TRBJ1-5; D unclear. Germline V gives CDR1 LNHNV, CDR2 YYDKDF (reference sequence). CDR3 length equals 16 residues. The germline V and J ends were trimmed by 0 bases and 2 bases, with 11 bases remaining between them. CDR3 in amino acids: CATSRERGDGNQPQHF. For the CDR3, the DNA is TGTGCCACCAGCAGAGAGCGGGGAGACGGCAATCAGCCCCAGCATTTT. The full variable domain, with the rest looked up from reference TRBV15 and TRBJ1-5, is DAMVIQNPRYQVTQFGKPVTLSCSQTLNHNVMYWYQQKSSQAPKLLFHYYDKDFNNEADTPDNFQSRRPNTSFCFLDIRSPGLGDTAMYLCATSRERGDGNQPQHFGDGTRLSIL.

Note on this clonotype: This may come from a read error, since a much larger clone is one base off. J is TRBJ1-3 and V is TRBV12-3 or TRBV12-4; D not resolved. The CDR3 covers 13 residues. The CDR3 DNA sequence: TGTGCCAGCAGGAGGGCCTCTGGAAACACCGTATATTTT. Translating gives CASRRASGNTVYF.

This clonotype was detected a few times. The chain couples TRBV7-2 to TRBJ2-5, with D hard to call. The germline V and J ends were trimmed by 3 bases and 0 bases, with 2 bases remaining between them. The CDR3 consists of 12 residues. CDR1 is SGHTA, CDR2 FQGNSA, per germline. The CDR3 nucleotides read TGTGCCAGCAGCTTGAACCAAGAGACCCAGTACTTC. Translated, it gives CASSLNQETQYF.

The rearrangement uses TRBV19 and TRBJ2-7, with 9 bases matching TRBD2. After removal of 7 bases from V and 4 bases from J, the junction contained 8 bases not matched to a gene. The germline gives CDR1 LNHDA, CDR2 SQIVND (reference sequence). The CDR3 is 14 residues long. The DNA of the CDR3 is TGTGCCAGTACTGAGCGGGGGGCAGGGTACGAGCAGTACTTC. Its protein product is CASTERGAGYEQYF.